The rows below give T cell receptor beta chains drawn from one sample of a study of T cells in Graves' hyperthyroidism and ophthalmopathy. TCRdb used MiXCR to reprocess the multiplex PCR reads, holding one entry per CDR3 protein. The data hold under 350,000 distinct CDR3 sequences, with roughly 20% observed a single time. The sample consisted of blood. The receptors come from a woman aged 45-65 years with Graves' hyperthyroidism. Each CDR3 is given without its conserved first and last residue. Fields, in order: V gene, CDR3 length, CDR3 protein.

v_call: TRBV6-6
cdr3_length: 12
cdr3_aa: ASSYSQGTYGYT

v_call: TRBV7-9
cdr3_length: 11
cdr3_aa: ASNLMGDSPLH

v_call: TRBV27
cdr3_length: 13
cdr3_aa: ASSSLAGGVDTQY

v_call: TRBV2
cdr3_length: 11
cdr3_aa: ASRTGFTGELF

v_call: TRBV30
cdr3_length: 10
cdr3_aa: ALNRGGTEAF

v_call: TRBV5-1
cdr3_length: 11
cdr3_aa: ASSLDWGNEQF

v_call: TRBV7-2
cdr3_length: 13
cdr3_aa: ASSLSVAGIQPQH

v_call: TRBV2
cdr3_length: 13
cdr3_aa: ASSVTGDGNQPQH

v_call: TRBV7-2
cdr3_length: 12
cdr3_aa: ASSLAGGAGELF

v_call: TRBV15
cdr3_length: 13
cdr3_aa: ATSRETGMNTEAF

v_call: TRBV2
cdr3_length: 12
cdr3_aa: ASSTTGDGDEQF

v_call: TRBV29-1
cdr3_length: 12
cdr3_aa: SVFSGRTIYEQY

v_call: TRBV9
cdr3_length: 12
cdr3_aa: ASSVGGADTEAF

v_call: TRBV3-1
cdr3_length: 10
cdr3_aa: ASSLLNSPLH

v_call: TRBV5-1
cdr3_length: 13
cdr3_aa: ASSLDSGRNTEAF

v_call: TRBV28
cdr3_length: 13
cdr3_aa: ASRTTGGGRKGYT